The 14 T cell receptor beta chains below all came from one sample that was sequenced in a study of metastatic and nonmetastatic thyroid tumors (dated by TCRdb to 2018 to 2021). Library prep was done by PCR. Instrument on record: Illumina HiSeq 4000. The public reads were run again by TCRdb, first through fastp at Q25 and then through MiXCR, and only productive beta chains were kept. A total of fewer than 12,000 clones appear in this sample, over 25% of them only once. 9.8% of the sample lies in the top ten. No treatment had been received by any patient before thyroid surgery. The specimen sequenced was tumor tissue. These TCRs come from a female donor with papillary thyroid cancer or a benign thyroid nodule (not recorded which). Some clones in this sample may be carry-over from other donors' samples.

The chain links TRBV10-3 to TRBJ2-2, with TRBD2 matching 10 bases. The CDR3 extends over 15 amino acids. Trimming cost V 6 bases and J 5 bases; bases outside gene matches: 6. Germline V CDR1 and CDR2: ENHRY, SYGVKD. This CDR3 reads CAIREAGGGTGELFF. The CDR3 nucleotides read TGTGCCATCAGAGAAGCGGGAGGGGGAACCGGGGAGCTGTTTTTT.

J is TRBJ2-3 and V is TRBV5-1, with a weak D call TRBD1 (5 bases). Germline values: CDR1 SGHRS, CDR2 YFSETQ. This CDR3 comprises 14 residues. Trimming shortened V by 2 bases and J by 0 bases, and 7 bases separated the two germline ends. In DNA, the CDR3 is TGCGCCAGCAGCTTAGGACAAAGCACAGATACGCAGTATTTT. It specifies CASSLGQSTDTQYF.

This chain links TRBV18 with TRBJ1-1; D is perhaps TRBD1 (5 bases). V gave up 3 bases and J gave up 4 bases, with 15 bases separating them. CDR3 size: 15 residues. Germline V CDR1 and CDR2: KGHSH, LQKENI. This CDR3 is CASSPAAGGTTEAFF. The CDR3 DNA follows: TGTGCCAGCTCACCCGCGGCGGGGGGAACCACTGAAGCTTTCTTT.

This clone rates as medium-sized. The J gene is TRBJ1-2, the V gene TRBV15, with D maybe TRBD1 (5 bases). V lost 8 bases and J lost 4, with 14 bases in between. CDR1 and CDR2 (germline): LNHNV, YYDKDF (reference sequence). The length of the CDR3 is 13 residues. This CDR3 reads CATATGQGYGYTF. The DNA of the CDR3 is TGTGCCACCGCTACGGGGCAAGGCTATGGCTACACCTTC.

This clone has more than one count but fewer than ten. The DNA for the CDR3 is TGTGCCAGCAGTGAAAAAACAACCTGGACGAGCTCCTACGAGCAGTACTTC. It yields the protein CASSEKTTWTSSYEQYF. The chain carries TRBV6-1 and TRBJ2-7; D gene ambiguous. The germline V gene has CDR1 MNHNS and CDR2 SASEGT. V was trimmed by 2 bases and J by 0 bases, leaving 17 bases between them. The CDR3 has 17 amino acids.

This clone was seen a few times. The rearrangement uses TRBV12-3 or TRBV12-4 and TRBJ1-1; perhaps TRBD1 as D (5 bases). Trimming left V 3 bases short and J 10 bases short, with 15 bases between. This CDR3 contains 13 residues. The CDR3 DNA sequence: TGTGCCAGCAGTTTTGGGGGGGAGCATCCAGCTTTCTTT. This encodes CASSFGGEHPAFF.

Here the CDR3 DNA reads TGTGCCAGCAGTTTATCTAGCAGAGCCGGGGAGCTGTTTTTT. This gives the protein CASSLSSRAGELFF. The V gene is TRBV27, the J gene TRBJ2-2; D unclear. The CDR3 runs 14 residues. Per the germline V gene, CDR1 is MNHEY and CDR2 is SMNVEV (reference sequence). The ends were cut back, 0 bases at V and 6 bases at J, with 8 bases in the middle.

This clone was seen only a few times. The chain is built from TRBV28 and TRBJ2-5; 8 positions agree with TRBD2. Germline V lookup: CDR1 MDHEN, CDR2 SYDVKM. Trimming took 8 bases from V and 1 from J; bases not matched to a gene: 6. The CDR3 contains 14 residues. DNA for the CDR3: TGTGCCAGCTGGGGGGCGGGAGGCCAAGAGACCCAGTACTTC. It translates to CASWGAGGQETQYF. Full variable domain (rest looked up from reference TRBV28 and TRBJ2-5): DVKVTQSSRYLVKRTGEKVFLECVQDMDHENMFWYRQDPGLGLRLIYFSYDVKMKEKGDIPEGYSVSREKKERFSLILESASTNQTSMYLCASWGAGGQETQYFGPGTRLLVL.

This clone has a count of ten or more. This rearrangement joins TRBV4-2 to TRBJ2-3; the D call may be TRBD1 or TRBD2 (5 bases each). This CDR3 is built from 16 residues. CDR1 and CDR2 from the germline V gene are LGHNA and YNFKEQ. The V end was cut by 1 base, the J end by 4 bases, with 15 bases between. This CDR3 reads CASSQGLGEGADTQYF. The CDR3 region has the DNA TGTGCCAGCAGCCAAGGATTGGGGGAAGGCGCAGATACGCAGTATTTT.

By sample share, this clone is medium-sized. The chain couples TRBV20-1 to TRBJ2-5, with 8 bases matching TRBD1. Germline V lookup: CDR1 DFQATT, CDR2 SNEGSKA (reference sequence). There are 12 residues in the CDR3. J gave up 6 bases and V 2 bases, and 2 bases lay outside the gene matches. CDR3 nucleotides: TGCAGTGCTAGACAGGGGGCGAAGACCCAGTACTTC. Translation gives CSARQGAKTQYF.

In the case of this clone: The junction departs from the called germline gene at one end, perhaps through a read error. The chain carries TRBV11-1 and TRBJ1-2, with no clear D. The CDR3 has 17 amino acids. Germline CDR1 SGHAT, CDR2 FQDESV (reference sequence). As DNA, the CDR3 is TGTGCCAGCAGCTTGAGCGGGGTTTCAGCTCATAACGATGGCTACACCTTC. Residues: CASSLSGVSAHNDGYTF.

Only a few counts were recorded for this clone. This chain joins TRBV2 and TRBJ1-1; no clear D. This CDR3 region has 13 residues. V was cut by 6 bases and J by 3 bases, with 11 bases left in between. Germline V gene lookup returns CDR1 SNHLY and CDR2 FYNNEI. The CDR3 loop is CASRQDQDTEAFF. In DNA form, the CDR3 reads TGTGCCAGCAGGCAGGATCAGGACACTGAAGCTTTCTTT.

The J gene is TRBJ2-3, the V gene TRBV12-3 or TRBV12-4; TRBD1 aligns across 7 bases. V was pared by 2 bases and J by 4 bases, with 3 bases of the junction left unmatched. The CDR3 extends over 14 amino acids. CDR3 bases: TGTGCCAGCAGTTTACAGGGGGAATCAGATACGCAGTATTTT. This translates into CASSLQGESDTQYF.

The J gene is TRBJ1-5, the V gene TRBV20-1; D ambiguous. The CDR3 covers 13 residues. Trimming removed 0 bases from V and 6 bases from J, with 9 bases in between. CDR1 is DFQATT and CDR2 is SNEGSKA in the germline V gene (reference sequence). The CDR3 loop reads CSARENDGQPQHF. CDR3 DNA: TGCAGTGCTAGAGAAAACGATGGTCAGCCCCAGCATTTT.